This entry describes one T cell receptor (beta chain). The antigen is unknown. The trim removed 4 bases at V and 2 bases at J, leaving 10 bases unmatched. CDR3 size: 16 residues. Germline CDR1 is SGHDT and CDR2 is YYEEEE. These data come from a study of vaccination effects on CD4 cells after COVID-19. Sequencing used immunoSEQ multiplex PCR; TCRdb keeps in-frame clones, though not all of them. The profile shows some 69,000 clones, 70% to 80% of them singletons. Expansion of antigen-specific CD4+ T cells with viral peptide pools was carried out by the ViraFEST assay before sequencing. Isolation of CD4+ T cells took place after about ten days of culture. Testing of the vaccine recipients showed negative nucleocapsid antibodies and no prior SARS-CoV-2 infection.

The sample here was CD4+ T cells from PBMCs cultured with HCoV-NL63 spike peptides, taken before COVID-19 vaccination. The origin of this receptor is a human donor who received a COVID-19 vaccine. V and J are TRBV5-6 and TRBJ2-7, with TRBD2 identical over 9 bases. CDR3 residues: CASSRYGSGGTYEQYV. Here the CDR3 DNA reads TGTGCCAGCAGCAGATATGGTAGCGGGGGTACCTACGAGCAGTACGTC.